One and the same sample provided the 24 T cell receptor beta chains below, sequenced in a study of tumor-infiltrating lymphocytes in oesophageal squamous cell carcinoma. TCRdb recomputed calls from the PCR reads with MiXCR, one row per CDR3 protein. The sample contains about 12,000 distinct CDR3 sequences, 54% of which appear only once. The sample was esophageal tumor tissue. These receptors were collected from a female donor with esophageal squamous cell carcinoma.

With respect to this clonotype: An end of the junction differs from the germline gene, which may be a read error. This rearrangement joins TRBV7-2 to TRBJ1-4; D possibly corresponds to TRBD1 (5 bases). This CDR3 has 8 residues. Germline assignment: CDR1 SGHTA and CDR2 FQGNSA. The DNA for the CDR3 is TGTGCCAGCAGCAAGAGGGGTTTT. It encodes CASSKRGF.

CDR3 bases: TGCAGTGCCCCGGATGCCCAGACAGTATCCTACGAGCAGTACTTC. Translated: CSAPDAQTVSYEQYF. The chain couples TRBV20-1 to TRBJ2-4; maybe TRBD1 (5 bases). The J call may not be correct, given that the DNA end is closer to TRBJ2-7. The germline CDR1 and CDR2 sequences are DFQATT and SNEGSKA (reference sequence). This CDR3 has 15 amino acids.

Comment on this clonotype: The CDR3 ends on some other residue instead of the conserved phenylalanine or tryptophan, so this is likely a read error. No DNA is shown, since the ends of the CDR3 on it are uncertain; the CDR3 is the one TCRdb lists. J is TRBJ2-5 and V is TRBV12-3 or TRBV12-4; TRBD2, the D gene given by the table, was not confirmed from the DNA. Ends included, the CDR3 has 16 residues. The CDR3 spells CASSRTGSYNEQFFGS.

The rearrangement uses TRBV7-8 and TRBJ2-7; the match to TRBD1 covers 8 bases. Trimming removed 5 bases from V and 0 bases from J; junction bases left unmatched: 6. Germline V gene data show CDR1 as SGHVS and CDR2 as FQNEAQ. This CDR3 region has 15 residues. The CDR3 nucleotides are TGTGCCAGCAGCCCAGGACAGGGACCCTCCTACGAGCAGTACTTC. Amino acid sequence: CASSPGQGPSYEQYF.

The chain is built from TRBV7-2 and TRBJ2-1; no clear D gene. The germline CDR1 and CDR2 sequences are SGHTA and FQGNSA. V lost 4 bases, J lost 0 bases, and 7 bases lay in between. CDR3 size: 14 residues. The CDR3, as DNA: TGTGCCAGCAGCTACCCCTCCTCCTACAATGAGCAGTTCTTC. It specifies CASSYPSSYNEQFF.

The genes are TRBV12-3 or TRBV12-4 and TRBJ2-7; TRBD2 matches at 8 bases. Losses at the gene ends were 7 bases for V and 7 bases for J; bases not matched to a gene: 15. This CDR3 is built from 15 residues. CDR3 nucleotide sequence: TGTGCCAGCAACCCGGGGGGGAGACCCTACAATGAGCAGTACTTC. This sequence encodes CASNPGGRPYNEQYF.

This clonotype ranks as medium-sized. The J gene is TRBJ2-7, the V gene TRBV7-2, with 7 nucleotides matching TRBD1. In germline, CDR1 is SGHTA, CDR2 FQGNSA. The ends lost 1 base at V and 4 bases at J; junction bases unmatched: 10. This CDR3 has 16 residues. The CDR3 loop reads CASSLGGAGGLYEQYF. DNA of the CDR3: TGTGCCAGCAGCTTAGGAGGGGCAGGGGGTCTTTACGAGCAGTACTTC.

The rearrangement joins TRBV5-1 to TRBJ2-3; 12 bases line up with TRBD2. The CDR3 contains 19 residues. J gave up 0 bases and V 4 bases, and 12 bases lay outside the gene matches. The germline V gene encodes CDR1 SGHRS and CDR2 YFSETQ. CDR3 loop: CASSPKLAGGLTSTDTQYF. CDR3 in DNA: TGCGCCAGCAGCCCTAAACTAGCGGGGGGATTGACTAGCACAGATACGCAGTATTTT.

The chain has TRBV6-6 and TRBJ2-2; 12 bases fit TRBD2. This CDR3 comprises 15 residues. The germline V gene has CDR1 MNHNY and CDR2 SVGAGI (reference sequence). V lost 6 bases to trimming and J lost 7 bases; unmatched junction nucleotides: 6. CDR3 loop: CASRLGLAGYGELFF. For the CDR3, the DNA is TGTGCCAGCAGGCTGGGACTAGCGGGTTACGGGGAGCTGTTTTTT.

V and J are TRBV6-8 and TRBJ2-1; 7 nucleotides agree with TRBD1. The J call is in doubt because the DNA end fits TRBJ2-7 better. Germline V CDR1 and CDR2: MNHGY, SAAAGT. CDR3 length equals 14 residues. CDR3 DNA sequence: TGTGCCACCAGGTTCGGACAGGAAGCCTACGAGCAGTACTTC. This translates into CATRFGQEAYEQYF.

To note about this clonotype: One junction end disagrees with the germline gene, perhaps due to a read error. V gene TRBV7-7 combines with J gene TRBJ1-1; perhaps TRBD1 as D (6 bases). This CDR3 has 13 residues. Germline CDR1 and CDR2: SSHAT and FNYEAQ (reference sequence). CDR3 protein: CASSLKGGAEAFF. Written as DNA, the CDR3 is TGTGCTAGCAGCTTAAAGGGGGGAGCTGAAGCTTTCTTT.

This chain uses TRBV7-2 with TRBJ2-1; 11 bases are shared with TRBD2. Losses at the gene ends were 7 bases for V and 4 bases for J; bases not matched to a gene: 18. This CDR3 has 19 residues. Germline V lookup: CDR1 SGHTA, CDR2 FQGNSA. CDR3: CASMKSWGASGRRYNEQFF. CDR3 DNA sequence: TGTGCCAGCATGAAATCGTGGGGGGCTAGCGGGAGGAGGTACAATGAGCAGTTCTTC.

Remarks on this clonotype: A junction end diverges from the germline sequence, so it may reflect a read error. Here the CDR3 DNA reads TGTGCCAGCAGTGAAGCGCTAGTTGGGACAGGGTCCTCCGAGCAGTACTTC. It specifies CASSEALVGTGSSEQYF. The rearrangement uses TRBV6-1 and TRBJ2-7; 9 nucleotides line up with TRBD1. Germline values: CDR1 MNHNS, CDR2 SASEGT. This CDR3 spans 17 amino acids.

A single count supports this clonotype. The chain joins TRBV19 to TRBJ2-3; the match to TRBD1 covers 7 bases. Germline V gives CDR1 LNHDA, CDR2 SQIVND (reference sequence). This CDR3 contains 14 residues. Germline trimming cut 6 bases from V and 2 bases from J; bases unmatched to any gene: 5. The CDR3 region has the DNA TGTGCCAGTAGAGACAGGGTGTTCACAGATACGCAGTATTTT. Its translation: CASRDRVFTDTQYF. Full variable domain (remainder filled in from reference TRBV19 and TRBJ2-3): DGGITQSPKYLFRKEGQNVTLSCEQNLNHDAMYWYRQDPGQGLRLIYYSQIVNDFQKGDIAEGYSVSREKKESFPLTVTSAQKNPTAFYLCASRDRVFTDTQYFGPGTRLTVL.

This clonotype was seen ten or more times. The CDR3 protein is CAISGSGQGHEQYF. The CDR3 bases are TGTGCCATCAGTGGGAGTGGACAGGGACACGAGCAGTACTTC. V and J are TRBV10-3 and TRBJ2-7; 8 bases are shared with TRBD1. CDR3 length equals 14 residues. CDR1 and CDR2 (germline): ENHRY, SYGVKD. Germline trimming cut 4 bases from V and 5 bases from J; bases unmatched to any gene: 7.

This clonotype was seen only a few times. The genes are TRBV7-3 and TRBJ2-1; D call uncertain. Germline V gene sequence: CDR1 SGHTA, CDR2 FQGTGA. CDR3 size: 13 residues. Trimming took 2 bases from V and 12 from J, leaving 14 bases between them. CDR3 residues: CASSLGDSLGQFF. The CDR3 nucleotides read TGTGCCAGCAGCTTAGGAGATAGTTTAGGGCAGTTCTTC.

J is TRBJ2-5 and V is TRBV4-2, with 7 bases identical to TRBD2. Matching the DNA end better, TRBJ2-7 makes the J call doubtful. Germline CDR1 reads LGHNA; CDR2 reads YNFKEQ. The CDR3 is 16 amino acids. CDR3 coding DNA: TGTGCCAGCAGCCAAGAGGGGACTATCCCTTCTAACGAGCAGTACTTC. It translates to CASSQEGTIPSNEQYF.

In its sample, this clonotype was seen many times. The chain is built from TRBV10-3 and TRBJ2-3; D possibly corresponds to TRBD1 (5 bases). CDR3 length: 17 residues. Germline CDR1 is ENHRY and CDR2 is SYGVKD. The ends were cut back, 8 bases at V and 0 bases at J, with 21 bases in the middle. CDR3 sequence (DNA): TGTGCCATCGGATCTGTGCAGGGTTGGGTTAGCACAGATACGCAGTATTTT. Translation: CAIGSVQGWVSTDTQYF.

Concerning this clonotype: The conserved final phenylalanine or tryptophan is absent from the CDR3, which likely points to a read error. Because the CDR3's place on the DNA is in doubt, the DNA is left out and the CDR3 is given as listed by TCRdb. V usage is TRBV7-2 and J usage is TRBJ2-5; the table's D gene call, TRBD2, was not cross checked with the DNA. The CDR3 spans 16 amino acids, including both terminal residues. Germline-derived CDR1 and CDR2 are SGHTA and FQGNSA. CDR3 in amino acids: CASTLAAGANEQYFGN.

The chain is built from TRBV11-1 and TRBJ2-5; D gene unclear. Looked up from germline, CDR1 is SGHAT and CDR2 is FQDESV (reference sequence). Trimming pared 5 bases from V and 11 bases from J, leaving 12 bases between. The CDR3 spans 11 residues. CDR3 coding DNA: TGTGCCAGCAGCGCCACCCCGCAGCAGTACTTC. Its protein product is CASSATPQQYF.

The chain is built from TRBV11-2 and TRBJ2-5; TRBD1 aligns across 10 bases. CDR1 and CDR2 (germline): SGHAT, FQNNGV. The length of the CDR3 is 16 residues. The V and J ends lost 5 bases and 11 bases, in that order; junction bases with no gene match: 17. The CDR3 DNA reads TGTGCCAGCAGCCGATCTGGACAGGGGGGAGCAGATACGCAGTACTTC. Its protein is CASSRSGQGGADTQYF. Together with reference TRBV11-2 and TRBJ2-5, the CDR3 gives the full variable domain: EAGVAQSPRYKIIEKRQSVAFWCNPISGHATLYWYQQILGQGPKLLIQFQNNGVVDDSQLPKDRFSAERLKGVDSTLKIQPAKLEDSAVYLCASSRSGQGGADTQYFGPGTRLLVL.

A few counts support this clonotype. The gene calls are TRBV7-8 and TRBJ2-6, with D maybe TRBD2 (5 bases). The length of the CDR3 is 18 residues. V gave up 2 bases and J gave up 1 base, with 15 bases separating them. Germline V gene sequence: CDR1 SGHVS, CDR2 FQNEAQ. This chain's CDR3 is CASSLRGLDFSGANVLTF. The CDR3 DNA is TGTGCCAGCAGCTTACGAGGGCTGGATTTTTCTGGGGCCAACGTCCTGACTTTC.

The chain carries TRBV24-1 and TRBJ2-5; D unresolved. V shed 0 bases and J shed 1 base, with 5 bases lying between them. Germline V lookup: CDR1 KGHDR, CDR2 SFDVKD. The CDR3 loop spans 14 amino acids. The CDR3 region is CATSDLNPQETQYF. Here the CDR3 DNA reads TGTGCCACCAGTGATTTGAACCCCCAAGAGACCCAGTACTTC.

This clonotype is medium-sized by share. The CDR3 DNA is TGTGCCAGCAGTGAAAGATTCCAGACCCAGTACTTC. Translation: CASSERFQTQYF. The chain combines TRBV6-1 with TRBJ2-5; unclear D gene. Germline V gives CDR1 MNHNS, CDR2 SASEGT. The V gene lost 2 bases and the J gene lost 6 bases, with 7 bases spanning the gap. The CDR3 is made up of 12 amino acids.